The T cell receptor beta chain under discussion was sequenced for a study of T cell responses to AZD1222 COVID-19 vaccine. On this clone: Its cognate antigen is unknown.

Assay: immunoSEQ multiplex PCR; the TCRdb copy retains only in-frame clones and omits some. This repertoire shows 130,000 to 150,000 clones, just over 90% found once; its top ten account for approximately 2%. V lost 4 bases and J lost 4; bases outside the gene matches: 10. This CDR3 comprises 17 residues. Per the germline V gene, CDR1 is SGHTA and CDR2 is FQGNSA. Points from the study as a whole: With two AZD1222 doses given, Spike-specific TCR breadth and depth both rose. AZD1222 recipients seropositive at baseline numbered only six. Every sample of the repertoires postdated the peak T cell response. Reportedly, nearly half the spike-specific TCRs target unmutated variant regions.

The specimen comprised peripheral blood, sampled on day 0 of AZD1222 vaccination. This clonotype was obtained from an adult in good health. This chain connects TRBV7-2 to TRBJ2-6; 7 bases are shared with TRBD1. DNA of the CDR3: TGTGCCAGCAGCTACTGGACAGGAGTGAGCGGGGCCAACGTCCTGACTTTC. This encodes CASSYWTGVSGANVLTF.